The T cell receptor beta chain described here comes from a study of T cell responses to AZD1222 COVID-19 vaccine. The CDR3 covers 17 residues. Germline assignment: CDR1 SGHTA and CDR2 FQGNSA. V lost 2 bases to trimming and J lost 0 bases; unmatched junction nucleotides: 3. The repertoire was sequenced with immunoSEQ multiplex PCR; TCRdb's copy has only in-frame clones and lacks some. The data hold about 92,000 clones, with roughly nine tenths observed a single time. This sequence joins TRBV7-2 and TRBJ1-6; 8 nucleotides align to TRBD1. The material sequenced was peripheral blood, taken on day 0 of AZD1222 vaccination. The sequence derives from an adult in good health. CDR3 coding DNA: TGTGCCAGCAGCTTAATGGGACAGGACTCCTATAATTCACCCCTCCACTTT. It codes for CASSLMGQDSYNSPLHF. Filled out from reference TRBV7-2 and TRBJ1-6, the complete variable domain reads GAGVSQSPSNKVTEKGKDVELRCDPISGHTALYWYRQSLGQGLEFLIYFQGNSAPDKSGLPSDRFSAERTGGSVSTLTIQRTQQEDSAVYLCASSLMGQDSYNSPLHFGNGTRLTVT.